This T cell receptor (beta chain) was retrieved from a study of shared clonotypes between healthy human individuals (dated by TCRdb to the early 2020s). The study in broad terms: A few men and a couple of women, aged 18 to 49 years, made up the cohort. Per donor, three plates each were used for CD4 naive and CD4 memory, two for CD8 naive, and one for CD8 memory. To estimate repertoire size and how much clonotypes are shared between individuals, the study performed deep sequencing of blood TCR repertoires from roughly five healthy adults. To increase sequencing depth and limit assay-specific biases, different laboratories used diverse techniques to prepare libraries and sequence TCR repertoires. Leukapheresis yielded between about 0.94 and 8.9 billion PBMCs per donor.

Broad study findings and their caveats: Higher generation probabilities were observed for clonotypes shared by all four sorted-subset donors than for non-shared clonotypes. Rarefaction of sorted-subset datasets indicated incomplete sequencing despite the large sequencing depth. Approximately 5% of naive CD4, roughly 3.6% of naive CD8, about 2.1% of memory CD4, and around 0.4% of memory CD8 clonotypes were shared across a few donors. Because the study included only a small number of donors, the genetic and exposure-history diversity represented was limited. Larger estimated clonotype richness was generally found for naive subsets than for memory subsets. Based on pairwise subsampling, the degree of clonotype sharing among donors was expected to be affected by sequencing depth. Sampling was limited to blood, and TCR repertoires in tissue likely differ from TCR repertoires in blood.

The donors were healthy, HIV-negative adults with no recently reported acute infections or vaccinations. Only Caucasian adults living in Nashville, Tennessee, USA were represented among the donors. CD4+ T cells were enriched by magnetic negative selection, after which naive cells were positively selected on CD45RA and the negative fraction was taken as the memory subset. Blood was collected by leukapheresis, and PBMCs were isolated by Ficoll-Histopaque density gradient centrifugation and then cryopreserved in liquid nitrogen vapor phase. Analytical flow cytometry was used to check the purity and quantity of each magnetically sorted T cell population. Genomic DNA was isolated from every sorted fraction and measured by UV absorbance on a Nanodrop 2000c. Using the deep immunoSEQ assay, multiplex PCR amplified TCR CDR3 regions from genomic DNA. Extracted genomic DNA from each cell subset was distributed evenly across all wells of several immunoSEQ 96-well plates, and each plate was treated as a replicate. For sorted subsets, around 200 ng genomic DNA, equal to some 28,000 T cell genomes, was loaded into each replicate PCR. Purified libraries were measured with a Qubit 3.0 fluorometer, size-checked on a Bioanalyzer 2100, and measured again with the KAPA Library Quantification kit. A separate single-read 150-cycle Illumina NextSeq 550 flow cell was used to sequence each immunoSEQ 96-well plate. As for the authors' bioinformatics: The immunoSEQ output contained only junctional sequences without quality scores, so filtering could not match that applied to full-length reads. Sequences were annotated with PyIR, a Python wrapper for IgBLAST v1.9, and V/J genes and CDR3 were assigned using IMGT germline references. Reads were filtered out if the reads had weak V/J assignments (E-value above 1e-6), no CDR3, stop codons, out-of-frame junctions, or ambiguous translated residues. V3J clonotypes were defined by identical inferred V gene, J gene, and CDR3 amino acid sequence. Percentage overlap between repertoires was calculated by dividing the number of shared unique clonotypes by the size of the smaller repertoire. RTK rarefaction, the Chao1 estimator, and Recon v2.1 estimates of unobserved clonotypes were used to assess repertoire richness. Generation probabilities were computed with OLGA for all TCRbeta clonotypes obtained by the gDNA method from several donors. The clones in this table, taken by TCRdb from immuneACCESS, are in-frame only. Not every clone is retained; where verified, under half of the shortfall comes from an unresolved V gene, and the cause of the rest is unknown. V and J calls and clone size are copied from that table; D and trimming were computed from the DNA. The sample data list approximately 2,300,000 clones, and 85% to 95% of these were observed just once. Of the sample, more than 0.35% is held by the ten largest clones.

This clone was detected only once. Its binding antigen is unknown. One base away there is no much larger clone; base qualities are not given. Trimming takes 2 bases from V and 4 bases from J, and the germline ends sit 13 bases apart. From a lookup of the germline V gene, CDR1 and CDR2 are SGHDT and YYEEEE. Including cysteine and phenylalanine, the CDR3 has 14 amino acids. Solely the CDR3 DNA is kept, with 42 bases framed from the first base. The material sequenced was naive CD4+ T cells from PBMCs. The cell subset or site label for this specimen denotes: CD45RA+ positively selected. The sequence joins TRBV5-6 to TRBJ2-7; the D gene is perhaps TRBD1, from 5 matching bases. This TCR was sampled from a man younger than 30 in good health. Some clones in this sample may be carry-over from other donors' samples. The DNA is as follows: TGTGCCAGCAGCTTTCGCAGGGTGACATACGAGCAGTACTTC. This yields the protein CASSFRRVTYEQYF. When the CDR3 is completed using the reference TRBV5-6 and TRBJ2-7 genes on either side, the full variable domain is DAGVTQSPTHLIKTRGQQVTLRCSPKSGHDTVSWYQQALGQGPQFIFQYYEEEERQRGNFPDRFSGHQFPNYSSELNVNALLLGDSALYLCASSFRRVTYEQYFGPGTRLTVT.